A single sample gave rise to the 14 T cell receptor beta chains below, sequenced in a study of CD8+ T cells in alopecia areata. Extracted RNA was reverse transcribed into cDNA, the sequencing template. Here immunoSEQ multiplex PCR was the method, and the copy in TCRdb shows in-frame clones only, minus some. The profile shows approximately 150,000 clones, approximately 49% of them singletons. Sequenced material: CD4+ T cells sorted from blood, taken at week 0. The receptors come from a human donor with alopecia areata.

This clone has only one observation. The chain uses TRBV4-2 and TRBJ2-2; unclear D gene. Looked up from germline, CDR1 is LGHNA and CDR2 is YNFKEQ. The CDR3 is 14 residues long. V lost 9 bases and J lost 0, with 11 bases in between. The CDR3 DNA sequence: TGTGCCAGTGGAAATACCGCGAACACCGGGGAGCTGTTTTTT. Its translation is CASGNTANTGELFF.

A few counts support this clone. The V and J genes are TRBV28 and TRBJ2-1; TRBD2 aligns across 11 bases. The junction had 7 bases not matched to a gene; V was cut back by 6 bases and J by 0 bases. The CDR3 consists of 17 residues. Germline CDR1 MDHEN, CDR2 SYDVKM. CDR3 amino acids: CASRPTSGSVSYNEQFF. DNA for the CDR3: TGTGCCAGCAGGCCTACTAGCGGGAGCGTCTCCTACAATGAGCAGTTCTTC.

V and J are TRBV2 and TRBJ2-2; unclear D gene. This CDR3 has 11 residues. Germline V gives CDR1 SNHLY, CDR2 FYNNEI. Trimming stripped 5 bases from V and 4 bases from J, with 2 bases between. CDR3 nucleotide sequence: TGTGCCAGCAGTATCACCGGGGAGCTGTTTTTT. It yields the protein CASSITGELFF.

The chain recombines TRBV7-9 with TRBJ2-7; 10 bases are a match to TRBD2. The V and J ends lost 6 bases and 7 bases, in that order; junction bases with no gene match: 15. Germline V lookup: CDR1 SEHNR, CDR2 FQNEAQ (reference sequence). CDR3 length: 16 residues. The CDR3: CASSSPPSGRAGEQYF. The CDR3 coding sequence is TGTGCCAGCAGTAGCCCCCCCAGCGGGAGGGCGGGAGAGCAGTACTTC.

The chain carries TRBV4-2 and TRBJ2-6; 10 bases are a match to TRBD1. J lost 2 bases, V lost 2 bases, and 6 bases had no gene match. The CDR3 loop spans 18 amino acids. Germline CDR1 is LGHNA and CDR2 is YNFKEQ. CDR3 in amino acids: CASSQRVTGGTGANVLTF. DNA for the CDR3: TGTGCCAGCAGCCAACGGGTGACAGGGGGCACTGGGGCCAACGTCCTGACTTTC.

The chain links TRBV5-3 to TRBJ2-5; TRBD1 is a possible D gene (5 bases). TRBV5-3 counts as an open reading frame of uncertain function. This CDR3 is built from 13 residues. V shed 4 bases and J shed 4 bases, with 11 bases lying between them. The CDR3 reads CARSLTGRETQYF. The CDR3 nucleotides are TGTGCCAGAAGCCTTACAGGACGAGAGACCCAGTACTTC.

This sequence joins TRBV5-1 and TRBJ2-7; D not resolved. The CDR3 has 14 residues. With 2 bases removed from V and 2 bases from J, the gap between germline ends came to 11 bases. Germline V lookup: CDR1 SGHRS, CDR2 YFSETQ. The chain's CDR3 is CASSFLDRTYEQYF. CDR3 bases: TGCGCCAGCAGCTTTCTGGACCGTACCTACGAGCAGTACTTC.

In its sample, this clone was seen a few times. The chain carries TRBV4-1 and TRBJ2-4; tentatively, D is TRBD1 (6 bases). Germline CDR1 MGHRA, CDR2 YSYEKL. V was shortened by 0 bases and J by 0 bases, with 21 bases between the two germline ends. This CDR3 is 20 amino acids long. CDR3 in amino acids: CASSQDQGQGEGLAKNIQYF. CDR3 DNA sequence: TGCGCCAGCAGCCAAGATCAGGGGCAGGGCGAGGGGTTAGCCAAAAACATTCAGTACTTC.

The gene calls are TRBV30 and TRBJ2-6; D uncertain. This CDR3 spans 13 amino acids. Germline assignment: CDR1 GTSNPN and CDR2 SVGIG (reference sequence). With 5 bases removed from V and 4 bases from J, the gap between germline ends came to 9 bases. Here the CDR3 DNA reads TGTGCCTGGGACCTCCACGGGGCCAACGTCCTGACTTTC. As protein: CAWDLHGANVLTF.

The chain carries TRBV25-1 and TRBJ2-2, with 7 bases that match TRBD2. V gave up 2 bases and J gave up 0 bases; unmatched junction bases: 3. Germline assignment: CDR1 MGHDK and CDR2 SYGVNS. CDR3 length: 16 amino acids. The CDR3 coding sequence is TGTGCCAGCAGTGAACTAGCGGCTACGAACACCGGGGAGCTGTTTTTT. Translated, it gives CASSELAATNTGELFF. Looking up the rest from reference TRBV25-1 and TRBJ2-2 gives the full variable domain: EADIYQTPRYLVIGTGKKITLECSQTMGHDKMYWYQQDPGMELHLIHYSYGVNSTEKGDLSSESTVSRIRTEHFPLTLESARPSHTSQYLCASSELAATNTGELFFGEGSRLTVL.

DNA of the CDR3: TGTGCCTGGAGTGTACTGGGGATAGGAGTCGAGGAGCTGTTTTTT. Translation: CAWSVLGIGVEELFF. This sequence joins TRBV30 and TRBJ2-2; D call uncertain. Germline V gene lookup returns CDR1 GTSNPN and CDR2 SVGIG (reference sequence). V gave up 0 bases and J gave up 10 bases, with 18 bases separating them. This CDR3 contains 15 residues.

The V and J genes are TRBV19 and TRBJ1-1; no clear D gene. V lost 3 bases, J lost 6 bases, and 14 bases lay in between. This CDR3 contains 14 residues. Germline V gives CDR1 LNHDA, CDR2 SQIVND (reference sequence). CDR3 sequence reads: CASSIERMAPEAFF. The CDR3, as DNA: TGTGCCAGTAGTATCGAGCGAATGGCGCCTGAAGCTTTCTTT.

In this sample, this clone turned up a few times. The chain employs TRBV10-3 and TRBJ2-1, with 11 bases fitting TRBD2. The V gene's germline CDR1 is ENHRY and CDR2 SYGVKD. The CDR3 sequence is 16 residues long. The V gene end was trimmed by 5 bases and the J gene end by 12 bases; junction bases not matched to a gene: 15. This CDR3 reads CAISPSGTSGGERQFF. CDR3 coding DNA: TGTGCCATCAGTCCCTCCGGGACTAGCGGAGGGGAACGGCAGTTCTTC.

The chain couples TRBV5-1 to TRBJ1-2; D unclear. The CDR3 is made up of 12 amino acids. The germline gives CDR1 SGHRS, CDR2 YFSETQ. Trimming removed 7 bases at V and 4 bases at J, with 11 bases between. DNA of the CDR3: TGCGCCAGCTCGGACGGAAGCTATGGCTACACCTTC. Amino acid sequence: CASSDGSYGYTF.